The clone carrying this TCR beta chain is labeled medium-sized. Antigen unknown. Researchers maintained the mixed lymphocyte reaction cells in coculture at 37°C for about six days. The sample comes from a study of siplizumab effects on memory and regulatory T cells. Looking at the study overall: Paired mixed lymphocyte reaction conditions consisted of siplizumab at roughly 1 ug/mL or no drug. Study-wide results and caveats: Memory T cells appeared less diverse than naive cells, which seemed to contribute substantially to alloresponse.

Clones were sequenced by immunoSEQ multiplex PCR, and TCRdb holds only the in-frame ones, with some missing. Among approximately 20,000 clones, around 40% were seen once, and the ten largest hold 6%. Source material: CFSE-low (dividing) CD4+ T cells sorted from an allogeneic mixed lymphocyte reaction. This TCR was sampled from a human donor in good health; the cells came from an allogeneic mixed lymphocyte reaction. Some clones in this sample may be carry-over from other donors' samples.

DNA of the CDR3: TGTGCCAGCAGTAGGGCAGGGGCACCTCAGCCCCAGCATTTT. This gives the protein CASSRAGAPQPQHF. The chain joins TRBV6-1 to TRBJ1-5; TRBD1 might be the D (6 bases). V was clipped by 5 bases and J by 6 bases, with 14 bases between them. This CDR3 has 14 amino acids. CDR1 and CDR2 from the germline V gene are MNHNS and SASEGT.